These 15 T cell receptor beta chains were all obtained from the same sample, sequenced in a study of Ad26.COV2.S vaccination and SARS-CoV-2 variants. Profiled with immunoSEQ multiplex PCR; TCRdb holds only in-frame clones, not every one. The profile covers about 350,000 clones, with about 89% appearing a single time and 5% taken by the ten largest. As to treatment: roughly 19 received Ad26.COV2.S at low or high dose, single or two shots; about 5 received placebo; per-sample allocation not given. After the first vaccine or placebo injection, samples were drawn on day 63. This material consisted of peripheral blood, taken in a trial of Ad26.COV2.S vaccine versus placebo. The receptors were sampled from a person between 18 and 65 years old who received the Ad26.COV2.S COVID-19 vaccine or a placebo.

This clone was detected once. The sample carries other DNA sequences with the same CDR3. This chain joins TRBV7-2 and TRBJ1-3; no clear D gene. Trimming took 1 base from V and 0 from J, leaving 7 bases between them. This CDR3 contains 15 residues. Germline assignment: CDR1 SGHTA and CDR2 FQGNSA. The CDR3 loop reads CASSLERYSGNTIYF. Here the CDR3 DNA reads TGTGCCAGCAGCTTAGAAAGGTACTCTGGAAACACCATATATTTT.

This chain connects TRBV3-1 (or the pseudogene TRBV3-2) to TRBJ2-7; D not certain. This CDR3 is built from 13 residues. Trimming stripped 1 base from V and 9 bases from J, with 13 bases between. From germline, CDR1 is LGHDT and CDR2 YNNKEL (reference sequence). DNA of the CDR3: TGTGCCAGCAGCCAAGGAGAGAGTGGATGGCAGTACTTC. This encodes CASSQGESGWQYF.

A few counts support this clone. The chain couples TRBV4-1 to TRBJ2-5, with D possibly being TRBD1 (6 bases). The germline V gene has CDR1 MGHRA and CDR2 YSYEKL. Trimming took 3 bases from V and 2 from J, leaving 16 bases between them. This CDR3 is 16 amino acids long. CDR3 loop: CASSHSAQTGQETQYF. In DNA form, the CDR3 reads TGCGCCAGCAGCCATAGCGCGCAAACAGGGCAAGAGACCCAGTACTTC.

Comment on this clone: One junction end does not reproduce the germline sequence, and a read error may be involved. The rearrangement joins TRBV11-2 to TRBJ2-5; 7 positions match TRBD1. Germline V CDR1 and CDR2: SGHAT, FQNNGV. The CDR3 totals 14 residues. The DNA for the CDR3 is TGTGCCAGCAGCCTAGACAGGGTAGGCGAGACCCAGTACTTC. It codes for CASSLDRVGETQYF.

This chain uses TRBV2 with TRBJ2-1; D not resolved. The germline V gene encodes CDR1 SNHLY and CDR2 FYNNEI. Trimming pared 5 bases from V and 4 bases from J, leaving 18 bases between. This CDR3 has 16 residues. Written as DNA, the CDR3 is TGTGCCAGCAGTTCCCCGCCCGGACGGGTTTACAATGAGCAGTTCTTC. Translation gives CASSSPPGRVYNEQFF.

The CDR3 DNA is TGTGCCAGCAGCGGTGGGCCCGGCCAAGAGACCCAGTACTTC. Its translation: CASSGGPGQETQYF. This chain joins TRBV5-6 and TRBJ2-5; no definite D call. Deletions cut 4 bases from V and 1 base from J, with 11 bases between. The V gene's germline CDR1 is SGHDT and CDR2 YYEEEE. The length of the CDR3 is 14 residues.

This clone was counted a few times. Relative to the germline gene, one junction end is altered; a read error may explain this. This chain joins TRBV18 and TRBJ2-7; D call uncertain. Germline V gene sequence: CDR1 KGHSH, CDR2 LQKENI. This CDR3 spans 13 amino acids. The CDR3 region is CATSSSSSYEQYF. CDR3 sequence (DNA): TGTGCCACCTCAAGCTCCAGCTCCTACGAGCAGTACTTC.

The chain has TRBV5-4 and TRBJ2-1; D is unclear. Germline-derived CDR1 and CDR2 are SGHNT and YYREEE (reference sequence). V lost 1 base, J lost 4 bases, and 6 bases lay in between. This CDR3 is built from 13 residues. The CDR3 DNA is TGTGCCAGCAGCTTGAACAGTTACAATGAGCAGTTCTTC. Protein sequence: CASSLNSYNEQFF.

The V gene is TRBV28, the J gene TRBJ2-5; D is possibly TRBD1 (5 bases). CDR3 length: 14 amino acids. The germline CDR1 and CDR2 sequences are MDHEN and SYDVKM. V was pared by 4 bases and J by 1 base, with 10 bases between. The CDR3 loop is CASSSPTVQETQYF. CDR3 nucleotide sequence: TGTGCCAGCAGTTCCCCGACAGTCCAAGAGACCCAGTACTTC.

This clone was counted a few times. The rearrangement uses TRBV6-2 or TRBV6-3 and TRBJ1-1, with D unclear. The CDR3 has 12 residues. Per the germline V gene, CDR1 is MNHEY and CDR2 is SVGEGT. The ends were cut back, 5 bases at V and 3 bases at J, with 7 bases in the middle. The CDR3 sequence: CASSRTDTEAFF. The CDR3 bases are TGTGCCAGCAGTCGTACAGACACTGAAGCTTTCTTT.

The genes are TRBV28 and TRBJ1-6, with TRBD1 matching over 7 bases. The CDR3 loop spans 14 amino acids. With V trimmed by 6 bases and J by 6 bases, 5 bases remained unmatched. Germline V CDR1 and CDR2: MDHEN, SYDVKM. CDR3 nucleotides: TGTGCCAGCAGAATCGACAGGGCTAATTCACCCCTCCACTTT. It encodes CASRIDRANSPLHF. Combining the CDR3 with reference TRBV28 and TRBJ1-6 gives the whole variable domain DVKVTQSSRYLVKRTGEKVFLECVQDMDHENMFWYRQDPGLGLRLIYFSYDVKMKEKGDIPEGYSVSREKKERFSLILESASTNQTSMYLCASRIDRANSPLHFGNGTRLTVT.

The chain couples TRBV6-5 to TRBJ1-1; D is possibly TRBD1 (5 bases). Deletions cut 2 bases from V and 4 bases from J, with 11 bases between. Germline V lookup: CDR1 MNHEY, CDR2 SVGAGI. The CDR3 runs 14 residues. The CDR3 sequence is CASSYGGMGTEAFF. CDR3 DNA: TGTGCCAGCAGTTACGGGGGGATGGGCACTGAAGCTTTCTTT.

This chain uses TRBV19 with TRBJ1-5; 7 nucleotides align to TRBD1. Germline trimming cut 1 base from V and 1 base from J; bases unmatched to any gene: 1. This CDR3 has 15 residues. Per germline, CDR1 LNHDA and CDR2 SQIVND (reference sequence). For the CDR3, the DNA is TGTGCCAGTAGTATAGCCAGGGGGAGCAATCAGCCCCAGCATTTT. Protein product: CASSIARGSNQPQHF.

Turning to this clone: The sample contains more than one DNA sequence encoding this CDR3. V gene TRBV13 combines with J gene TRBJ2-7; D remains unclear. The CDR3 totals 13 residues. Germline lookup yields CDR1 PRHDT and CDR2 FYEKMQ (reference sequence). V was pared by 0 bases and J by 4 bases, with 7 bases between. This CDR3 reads CASSLGQLYEQYF. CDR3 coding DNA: TGTGCCAGCAGCTTAGGACAGTTGTACGAGCAGTACTTC.

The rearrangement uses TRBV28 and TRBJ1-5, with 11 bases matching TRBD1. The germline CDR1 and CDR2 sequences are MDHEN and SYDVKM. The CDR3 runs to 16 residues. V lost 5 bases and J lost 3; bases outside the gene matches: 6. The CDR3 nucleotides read TGTGCCAGCAGTCCCAGGGACAGGGGGGACAATCAGCCCCAGCATTTT. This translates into CASSPRDRGDNQPQHF.